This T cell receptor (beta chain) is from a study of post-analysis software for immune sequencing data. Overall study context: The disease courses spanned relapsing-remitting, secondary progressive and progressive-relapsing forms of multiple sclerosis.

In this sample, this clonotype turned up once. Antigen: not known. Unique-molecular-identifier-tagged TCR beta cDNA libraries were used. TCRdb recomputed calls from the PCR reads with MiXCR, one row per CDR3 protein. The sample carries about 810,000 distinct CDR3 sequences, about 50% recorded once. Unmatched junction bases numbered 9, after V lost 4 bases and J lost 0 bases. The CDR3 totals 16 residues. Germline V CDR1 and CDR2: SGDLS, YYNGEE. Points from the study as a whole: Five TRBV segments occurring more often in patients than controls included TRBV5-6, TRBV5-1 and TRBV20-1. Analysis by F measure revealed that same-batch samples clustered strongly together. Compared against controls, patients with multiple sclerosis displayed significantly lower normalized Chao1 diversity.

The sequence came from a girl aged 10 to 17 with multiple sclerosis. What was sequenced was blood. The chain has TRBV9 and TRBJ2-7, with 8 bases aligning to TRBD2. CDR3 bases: TGTGCCAGCAGCTTAGGGGACGGGGGGGGCTCCTACGAGCAGTACTTC. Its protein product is CASSLGDGGGSYEQYF.